A single sample is the source of the 10 T cell receptor beta chains below, sequenced in a study. One entry per CDR3 protein results from TCRdb running MiXCR on the 5' RACE reads. The sample records 50,000 to 75,000 distinct CDR3 sequences, about 20% being singletons. The specimen was memory CD4+ T cells sorted from a lymph node. This sample's subset: memory CD4+ T cells, CD4+CD45RO+CD25-. These receptors all come from a female donor with breast cancer.

This clonotype was observed many times. J is TRBJ1-2 and V is TRBV6-5; D ambiguous. This CDR3 has 13 amino acids. V lost 2 bases and J 1 base, leaving 5 bases between the germline ends. CDR1 and CDR2 (germline): MNHEY, SVGAGI. CDR3 residues: CASSYELNYGYTF. CDR3 nucleotide sequence: TGTGCCAGCAGTTACGAGCTTAACTATGGCTACACCTTC.

Worth noting for this clonotype: The junction and the germline gene differ at one end; a read error may be behind it. This chain connects TRBV20-1 to TRBJ2-3; D is unresolved. The germline CDR1 and CDR2 sequences are DFQATT and SNEGSKA (reference sequence). The CDR3 covers 13 residues. CDR3 nucleotides: TGCAGTGCTAGGCGACCAAGCATAGATACGCAGTATTTT. Its protein is CSARRPSIDTQYF.

This clonotype appeared a few times. This chain connects TRBV28 to TRBJ1-6, with 7 positions matching TRBD1. Germline CDR1 MDHEN, CDR2 SYDVKM. There are 14 residues in the CDR3. The V segment lost 7 bases and the J segment 14 bases; nucleotides outside the gene matches: 14. This CDR3 is CASTIPTGVGTLHF. In nucleotides, the CDR3 is TGTGCCAGCACCATACCCACAGGGGTCGGGACCCTCCACTTT.

V and J are TRBV5-1 and TRBJ1-2; a weak D match, TRBD1 (5 bases). The CDR3 totals 14 residues. V lost 0 bases and J 8 bases, leaving 14 bases between the germline ends. Germline loops: CDR1 SGHRS, CDR2 YFSETQ. The chain's CDR3 is CASSLAGREKGYTF. CDR3 sequence (DNA): TGCGCCAGCAGCTTGGCAGGGAGGGAGAAGGGCTACACCTTC.

Comment on this clonotype: A much larger clone differs from this one at a single base, so this may be a read error. The genes are TRBV20-1 and TRBJ2-5; 8 nucleotides line up with TRBD2. CDR1 and CDR2 from the germline V gene are DFQATT and SNEGSKA (reference sequence). The V segment lost 6 bases and the J segment 1 base; nucleotides outside the gene matches: 4. The CDR3 totals 13 residues. CDR3 nucleotide sequence: TGCAGTGCCGGGCGGGGGGCCCAAGAGACCCAGTACTTC. It specifies CSAGRGAQETQYF.

This clonotype was observed at least ten times. The genes are TRBV6-5 and TRBJ1-6; TRBD1 agrees at 10 bases. Germline CDR1 MNHEY, CDR2 SVGAGI. The V segment lost 2 bases and the J segment 7 bases; nucleotides outside the gene matches: 11. The CDR3 is 18 residues long. The CDR3 DNA sequence: TGTGCCAGCAGTTACCCTCAATCGTCGGGACAGGGGAATTCACCCCTCCACTTT. This translates into CASSYPQSSGQGNSPLHF.

In its sample, this clonotype was seen a few times. The genes are TRBV12-3 or TRBV12-4 and TRBJ1-4, with D possibly TRBD1 on 5 matching bases. V was pared by 3 bases and J by 7 bases, with 12 bases between. The CDR3 consists of 14 residues. The CDR3 loop is CASSFGGFREKLFF. Here the CDR3 DNA reads TGTGCCAGCAGTTTCGGGGGGTTTCGTGAAAAACTGTTTTTT.

This clonotype appeared a few times. The chain is built from TRBV5-1 and TRBJ1-1; a possible D gene is TRBD1 (6 bases). CDR1 and CDR2 from the germline V gene are SGHRS and YFSETQ. Trimming took off 0 bases at V and 2 bases at J, with 11 bases between the two ends. This CDR3 spans 15 amino acids. The CDR3 reads CASSLAAQGNTEAFF. CDR3 bases: TGCGCCAGCAGCTTGGCCGCACAGGGTAACACTGAAGCTTTCTTT.

This clonotype was counted ten times or more. This chain connects TRBV7-9 to TRBJ1-4, with 7 positions matching TRBD1. Germline V gene data show CDR1 as SEHNR and CDR2 as FQNEAQ (reference sequence). The CDR3 loop spans 14 amino acids. V trimming: 4 bases; J trimming: 8 bases; junction bases outside the gene matches: 7. This CDR3 reads CASSSRQGGEKLFF. For the CDR3, the DNA is TGTGCCAGCAGCTCCAGACAGGGAGGAGAAAAACTGTTTTTT.

V is TRBV11-2 and J is TRBJ2-5; D call uncertain. The length of the CDR3 is 13 residues. CDR1 SGHAT and CDR2 FQNNGV come from the germline V gene. V was pared by 1 base and J by 1 base, with 4 bases between. CDR3 sequence (DNA): TGTGCCAGCAGCTTAGCATCCCAAGAGACCCAGTACTTC. This codes for CASSLASQETQYF.